The 22 T cell receptor beta chains below were found in one sample sequenced in a study of blood T cell repertoires in COVID-19. Repertoires were generated with immunoSEQ multiplex PCR, while TCRdb's copy carries only in-frame clones and drops some. The sample lists approximately 250,000 clones; over 80% were seen once. The specimen was peripheral blood. The receptors stem from a human donor in a cohort sampled during active COVID-19.

CDR3 sequence (DNA): TGTGCCAGCAGTTTAGGGCAGATTGAAAAACTGTTTTTT. Translated: CASSLGQIEKLFF. This sequence joins TRBV28 and TRBJ1-4, with D unclear. V was trimmed by 2 bases and J by 7 bases, leaving 8 bases between them. CDR1 and CDR2 (germline): MDHEN, SYDVKM. CDR3 length: 13 residues.

This chain connects TRBV20-1 to TRBJ2-6; no clear D. Germline V gene data show CDR1 as DFQATT and CDR2 as SNEGSKA (reference sequence). This CDR3 is built from 11 residues. V lost 6 bases and J lost 4, with 4 bases in between. The CDR3 sequence: CSARGANVLTF. CDR3 nucleotides: TGCAGTGCGAGGGGGGCCAACGTCCTGACTTTC.

The gene calls are TRBV5-4 and TRBJ1-4, with 10 bases lining up with TRBD1. The CDR3 is 14 amino acids. CDR1 and CDR2 from the germline V gene are SGHNT and YYREEE (reference sequence). V gave up 4 bases and J gave up 8 bases; unmatched junction bases: 5. The CDR3 coding sequence is TGTGCCAGCAGCCGACAGGGGGCGAGAGAAAAACTGTTTTTT. Encoded protein: CASSRQGAREKLFF.

The chain links TRBV19 to TRBJ1-2; the D is unclear. This CDR3 has 14 residues. Trimming took 5 bases from V and 1 from J, leaving 11 bases between them. Germline CDR1 is LNHDA and CDR2 is SQIVND (reference sequence). DNA for the CDR3: TGTGCCAGTAGTTCCCGGAACAGTAACTATGGCTACACCTTC. Translated: CASSSRNSNYGYTF.

This chain connects TRBV9 to TRBJ1-1; the match to TRBD1 covers 10 bases. CDR1 is SGDLS and CDR2 is YYNGEE in the germline V gene. J was trimmed by 2 bases and V by 2 bases; bases with no gene match: 0. The CDR3 spans 14 residues. The CDR3 reads CASSVTGGNTEAFF. CDR3 coding DNA: TGTGCCAGCAGCGTGACAGGGGGCAACACTGAAGCTTTCTTT.

The V call is TRBV5-4, the J call TRBJ1-4; possibly TRBD1 for D (6 bases). From germline, CDR1 is SGHNT and CDR2 YYREEE (reference sequence). V was trimmed by 5 bases and J by 1 base, leaving 9 bases between them. The CDR3 is 14 residues long. The CDR3 DNA is TGTGCCAGCAGTAAACAGGGAACTAATGAAAAACTGTTTTTT. Translating gives CASSKQGTNEKLFF. Based on the CDR3 plus reference TRBV5-4 and TRBJ1-4, the full variable domain is ETGVTQSPTHLIKTRGQQVTLRCSSQSGHNTVSWYQQALGQGPQFIFQYYREEENGRGNFPPRFSGLQFPNYSSELNVNALELDDSALYLCASSKQGTNEKLFFGSGTQLSVL.

The rearrangement joins TRBV5-1 to TRBJ2-7; TRBD2 might be the D (5 bases). V lost 4 bases to trimming and J lost 0 bases, with 20 bases between them. The germline V gene encodes CDR1 SGHRS and CDR2 YFSETQ. The CDR3 has 17 amino acids. The CDR3 loop is CASSPPRGGSHSYEQYF. The CDR3 nucleotides read TGCGCCAGCAGCCCCCCCCGGGGTGGGTCCCACTCCTACGAGCAGTACTTC.

The chain couples TRBV10-3 to TRBJ2-7; 8 nucleotides match TRBD1. CDR1 is ENHRY and CDR2 is SYGVKD in the germline V gene. The trim removed 8 bases at V and 6 bases at J, leaving 6 bases unmatched. The CDR3 runs to 12 residues. The CDR3 loop is CAIGDRISEQYF. CDR3 coding DNA: TGTGCCATCGGGGACAGGATCAGCGAGCAGTACTTC.

CDR3 coding DNA: TGTGCCAGCAACCCGGGACAGGGAAAGGGCTACACCTTC. Protein product: CASNPGQGKGYTF. V usage is TRBV6-6 and J usage is TRBJ1-2; 9 bases line up with TRBD1. The junction had 8 bases not matched to a gene; V was cut back by 7 bases and J by 8 bases. This CDR3 comprises 13 residues. Looked up from germline, CDR1 is MNHNY and CDR2 is SVGAGI (reference sequence).

The V call is TRBV12-3 or TRBV12-4, the J call TRBJ1-1; D is ambiguous. Trimming pared 3 bases from V and 3 bases from J, leaving 8 bases between. This CDR3 region has 13 residues. CDR3 region: CASSLEKDTEAFF. The CDR3 DNA sequence: TGTGCCAGCAGTTTGGAGAAGGACACTGAAGCTTTCTTT.

The genes are TRBV24-1 and TRBJ2-7; TRBD1 agrees at 7 bases. The CDR3 is 17 residues long. Germline-derived CDR1 and CDR2 are KGHDR and SFDVKD. V shed 2 bases, J shed 4 bases, and the junction held 13 bases outside the gene matches. The CDR3 DNA follows: TGTGCCACCAGTGATTCGTCCCCGACAGGGCGATTGTACGAGCAGTACTTC. Its translation is CATSDSSPTGRLYEQYF.

This chain connects TRBV10-2 to TRBJ1-2; 9 bases map to TRBD1. Germline CDR1 and CDR2: WSHSY and SAAADI. V shed 10 bases, J shed 8 bases, and the junction held 11 bases outside the gene matches. This CDR3 is 13 amino acids long. The CDR3 loop reads CATKGQGFGGYTF. CDR3 bases: TGCGCCACCAAGGGACAGGGTTTCGGCGGCTACACCTTC.

The J gene is TRBJ2-3, the V gene TRBV9; D is undetermined. Germline V CDR1 and CDR2: SGDLS, YYNGEE. V shed 0 bases and J shed 5 bases, with 7 bases lying between them. The CDR3 has 13 amino acids. In nucleotides, the CDR3 is TGTGCCAGCAGCGTAGATAATAGAGATACGCAGTATTTT. Its protein is CASSVDNRDTQYF.

The sample holds one count of this clone. The V and J genes are TRBV6-5 and TRBJ2-7, with TRBD1 matching over 8 bases. Germline loops: CDR1 MNHEY, CDR2 SVGAGI. This CDR3 comprises 15 residues. V lost 0 bases to trimming and J lost 4 bases; unmatched junction nucleotides: 5. The CDR3 nucleotides read TGTGCCAGCAGTTACTCACCGGGACAGGAATACGAGCAGTACTTC. It specifies CASSYSPGQEYEQYF.

This clone was recorded a few times. This sequence joins TRBV5-1 and TRBJ2-7; D not resolved. V lost 0 bases to trimming and J lost 7 bases, with 14 bases between them. The CDR3 totals 14 residues. Germline assignment: CDR1 SGHRS and CDR2 YFSETQ. DNA of the CDR3: TGCGCCAGCAGCTTGGCGACACCCAGGTTAGAGCAGTACTTC. Amino acid sequence: CASSLATPRLEQYF. Variable domain in full (rest from reference TRBV5-1 and TRBJ2-7): KAGVTQTPRYLIKTRGQQVTLSCSPISGHRSVSWYQQTPGQGLQFLFEYFSETQRNKGNFPGRFSGRQFSNSRSEMNVSTLELGDSALYLCASSLATPRLEQYFGPGTRLTVT.

The chain combines TRBV6-1 with TRBJ1-2; D gene unclear. CDR3 size: 13 residues. Germline lookup yields CDR1 MNHNS and CDR2 SASEGT. V lost 1 base to trimming and J lost 8 bases, with 11 bases between them. The chain's CDR3 is CASSEVRGTGYTF. In DNA form, the CDR3 reads TGTGCCAGCAGTGAAGTCCGGGGAACCGGCTACACCTTC.

This clone was counted a single time. The chain combines TRBV19 with TRBJ2-7, with a possible D match to TRBD2 (6 bases). V was pared by 4 bases and J by 0 bases, with 10 bases between. The CDR3 has 14 amino acids. Germline V CDR1 and CDR2: LNHDA, SQIVND (reference sequence). CDR3 nucleotides: TGTGCCAGTAGTAACCGGGGACTCTCCTACGAGCAGTACTTC. This encodes CASSNRGLSYEQYF.

The CDR3, as DNA: TGTGCCAGCAGCCTCGGGGGACGCGAGCAGTACTTC. Translation: CASSLGGREQYF. This sequence joins TRBV11-2 and TRBJ2-7, with D perhaps matching TRBD2 (6 bases). The V end was cut by 5 bases, the J end by 6 bases, with 11 bases between. CDR1 is SGHAT, CDR2 FQNNGV, per germline. CDR3 length: 12 amino acids.

The V and J genes are TRBV19 and TRBJ1-1, with TRBD1 identical over 8 bases. The CDR3 is 14 residues long. Looked up from germline, CDR1 is LNHDA and CDR2 is SQIVND (reference sequence). Trimming removed 3 bases from V and 5 bases from J; junction bases left unmatched: 5. CDR3 sequence (DNA): TGTGCCAGTAGTATGAACAGGGGGGCGACTGAAGCTTTCTTT. This codes for CASSMNRGATEAFF.

V and J are TRBV5-1 and TRBJ2-5, with 8 bases matching TRBD1. This CDR3 is 14 amino acids long. Trimming at V came to 3 bases and at J to 4 bases, leaving 5 bases not matched to a gene. Germline-derived CDR1 and CDR2 are SGHRS and YFSETQ. CDR3 loop: CASSSGTGRETQYF. CDR3 DNA sequence: TGCGCCAGCAGCTCCGGGACAGGAAGAGAGACCCAGTACTTC.

In regard to this clone: Compared with germline, one end of the junction differs, possibly owing to a read error. Within the sample, other DNA sequences also encode this same CDR3. The chain combines TRBV6-5 with TRBJ2-5, with TRBD1 matching 9 bases. Germline assignment: CDR1 MNHEY and CDR2 SVGAGI. The CDR3 consists of 14 residues. DNA for the CDR3: TGTGCTAGCACCTCGGACAGGGGTCGAGAGACCCAGTACTTC. This encodes CASTSDRGRETQYF.

This clone was seen once. The V call is TRBV7-9, the J call TRBJ1-2; TRBD1 aligns across 7 bases. CDR1 and CDR2 (germline): SEHNR, FQNEAQ (reference sequence). The trim removed 4 bases at V and 3 bases at J, leaving 5 bases unmatched. CDR3 size: 14 residues. CDR3 DNA: TGTGCCAGCAGCTCGGACAGGTCTGACTATGGCTACACCTTC. This codes for CASSSDRSDYGYTF.